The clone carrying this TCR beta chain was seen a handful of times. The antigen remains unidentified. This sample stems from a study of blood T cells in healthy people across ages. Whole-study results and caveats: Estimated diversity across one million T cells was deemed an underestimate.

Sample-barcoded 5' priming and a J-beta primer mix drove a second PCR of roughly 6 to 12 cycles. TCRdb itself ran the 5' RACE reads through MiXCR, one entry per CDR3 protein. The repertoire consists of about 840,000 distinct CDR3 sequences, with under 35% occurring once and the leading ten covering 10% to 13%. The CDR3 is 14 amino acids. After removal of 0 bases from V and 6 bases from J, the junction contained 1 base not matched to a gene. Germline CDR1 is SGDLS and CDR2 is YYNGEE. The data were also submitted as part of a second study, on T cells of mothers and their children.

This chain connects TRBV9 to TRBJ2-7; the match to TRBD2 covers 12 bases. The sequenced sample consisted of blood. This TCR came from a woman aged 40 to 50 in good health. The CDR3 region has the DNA TGTGCCAGCAGCGTAGGACTAGCGGGGGCCGAGCAGTACTTC. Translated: CASSVGLAGAEQYF.